The 9 T cell receptor beta chains below come from one sample, sequenced in a study of blood T cell repertoires in COVID-19. Data came from immunoSEQ multiplex PCR; TCRdb stores just in-frame clones and leaves some out. The data contain around 190,000 clones, around 84% of them seen just once; the ten biggest clones take up 4.5% to 5%. Sequences were obtained from peripheral blood. Receptor source: a woman of 80 years or more with acute or convalescent COVID-19.

The chain joins TRBV9 to TRBJ2-1, with a weak D call TRBD1 (5 bases). The V end was cut by 4 bases, the J end by 10 bases, with 15 bases between. Per germline, CDR1 SGDLS and CDR2 YYNGEE. The CDR3 is made up of 13 amino acids. The CDR3 spells CASSIRGAQEQFF. The CDR3 coding sequence is TGTGCCAGCAGCATCCGTGGGGCTCAGGAGCAGTTCTTC.

This clone has a handful of counts. The rearrangement links TRBV14 to TRBJ2-7; D gene unclear. In germline, CDR1 is SGHDN, CDR2 FVKESK. Trimming pared 0 bases from V and 2 bases from J, leaving 11 bases between. The CDR3 is 15 residues long. Written as DNA, the CDR3 is TGTGCCAGCAGCCAAGAGTGGGCCAAAGCCTACGAGCAGTACTTC. Protein product: CASSQEWAKAYEQYF.

This rearrangement joins TRBV5-1 to TRBJ2-1, with D maybe TRBD2 (5 bases). The V gene lost 0 bases and the J gene lost 8 bases, with 21 bases spanning the gap. This CDR3 is 17 amino acids long. CDR1 and CDR2 from the germline V gene are SGHRS and YFSETQ. CDR3 DNA: TGCGCCAGCAGCTTGGCCAGACGGCAGCGGTCTCCCGATGAGCAGTTCTTC. This codes for CASSLARRQRSPDEQFF.

The rearrangement joins TRBV28 to TRBJ1-1; no clear D. This CDR3 region has 15 residues. Germline CDR1 MDHEN, CDR2 SYDVKM. V lost 3 bases to trimming and J lost 3 bases, with 14 bases between them. The CDR3 region is CASSLDSRSHTEAFF. The CDR3 DNA is TGTGCCAGCAGTTTGGACTCCCGCAGTCACACTGAAGCTTTCTTT.

This clone was seen just once. The V and J genes are TRBV18 and TRBJ2-6, with 7 bases aligning to TRBD1. CDR1 KGHSH and CDR2 LQKENI come from the germline V gene. The length of the CDR3 is 15 residues. Trimming at V came to 5 bases and at J to 2 bases, leaving 3 bases not matched to a gene. The CDR3 DNA reads as TGTGCCAGCTCAAGAGGGGGCCCTGGGGCCAACGTCCTGACTTTC. It is translated as CASSRGGPGANVLTF.

This clone was detected only once. V is TRBV4-2 and J is TRBJ2-6; 12 bases are shared with TRBD2. Trimming at V came to 4 bases and at J to 0 bases, leaving 13 bases not matched to a gene. The CDR3 spans 21 residues. Germline CDR1 and CDR2: LGHNA and YNFKEQ. The CDR3 region is CASSPTGLAGIRGSGANVLTF. The CDR3 DNA is TGTGCCAGCAGCCCGACCGGACTAGCGGGAATTAGGGGCTCTGGGGCCAACGTCCTGACTTTC.

The chain carries TRBV14 and TRBJ2-2; TRBD1 is a possible D gene (6 bases). Germline V gene sequence: CDR1 SGHDN, CDR2 FVKESK. The CDR3 consists of 16 residues. The V end lost 6 bases, the J end lost 8 bases, and 22 bases lay between the germline ends. The CDR3 region is CASSPYRDSGLGELFF. The CDR3 coding sequence is TGTGCCAGCAGTCCCTACAGGGATTCAGGATTAGGGGAGCTGTTTTTT.

This chain connects TRBV24-1 to TRBJ2-3; 12 bases are shared with TRBD2. Looked up from germline, CDR1 is KGHDR and CDR2 is SFDVKD. V shed 4 bases and J 5 bases; nucleotides not matched to a gene: 3. The CDR3 is 15 residues long. The CDR3 spells CATSETSGSGDTQYF. For the CDR3, the DNA is TGTGCCACCAGTGAGACTAGCGGGAGTGGAGATACGCAGTATTTT.

CDR3 nucleotides: TGTGCCAGCAGCTTAGCGACGGGACAGGGGACTGGGGCCAACGTCCTGACTTTC. Translated: CASSLATGQGTGANVLTF. The V and J genes are TRBV11-1 and TRBJ2-6, with 10 positions matching TRBD1. The CDR3 contains 18 residues. J gave up 2 bases and V 0 bases, and 4 bases lay outside the gene matches. In germline, CDR1 is SGHAT, CDR2 FQDESV (reference sequence).